This record covers a single T cell receptor (beta chain). The antigen is undetermined. The sample is drawn from a study of immune cell composition in non-small cell lung cancer. General observations from the study: Tumour TCR-beta clonality showed no significant link to smoking pack-years. Dominant in vivo tumour-associated clones were not shown to share tumour-reactive sequences. Squamous lung tumours showed higher top 10 clone scores and clonality than adenocarcinomas.

J gave up 5 bases and V 4 bases, and 7 bases lay outside the gene matches. The CDR3 consists of 14 residues. Germline V lookup: CDR1 SGHTS, CDR2 YDEGEE. Repertoires were generated with immunoSEQ multiplex PCR, while TCRdb's copy carries only in-frame clones and drops some. Of thousands of clones in the sample, around three quarters were seen once. Specimen: lung tumor tissue. This chain connects TRBV5-8 to TRBJ2-5, with TRBD1 matching 8 bases. This clonotype was obtained from a human donor with non-small cell lung cancer. In DNA, the CDR3 is TGTGCCAGCAGCCGACAGGGGCAGCGGGAGACCCAGTACTTC. It is translated as CASSRQGQRETQYF.